The 27 T cell receptor beta chains reported below all come from one sample, sequenced in a study of T cells in Graves' hyperthyroidism and ophthalmopathy. Amplified TCR beta CDR3 regions derived from RNA transcripts. When the TCR CDR3 underwent first-round RT-PCR, the HTBI primer set was used. One entry per CDR3 protein, called by TCRdb with MiXCR from the multiplex PCR reads. The sample has about 640,000 distinct CDR3 sequences; roughly 20% are singletons. What was sequenced was blood. These receptors were taken from a man aged 30-40 years with Graves' ophthalmopathy.

The V gene is TRBV6-2 or TRBV6-3, the J gene TRBJ2-7, with a possible D match to TRBD2 (5 bases). The germline V gene encodes CDR1 MNHEY and CDR2 SVGEGT. The CDR3 sequence is 14 residues long. Deletions cut 0 bases from V and 3 bases from J, with 9 bases between. Written as DNA, the CDR3 is TGTGCCAGCAGTTACTCGGGGAGTTTCTACGAGCAGTACTTC. Translation: CASSYSGSFYEQYF.

The chain carries TRBV7-9 and TRBJ2-5; possible D gene TRBD1, 5 bases. Germline V gene lookup returns CDR1 SEHNR and CDR2 FQNEAQ (reference sequence). The CDR3 totals 12 residues. Trimming shortened V by 5 bases and J by 5 bases, and 9 bases separated the two germline ends. The CDR3 loop reads CASSIKGETQYF. CDR3 DNA sequence: TGTGCCAGCAGCATTAAGGGGGAGACCCAGTACTTC.

On this clonotype: One base away lies a much larger clone, so this may be a sequencing read error. For the CDR3, the DNA is TGTGCCTGGAGTCGGGACAGGGGCCAAGAGACCCAGTACTTC. Translating it yields CAWSRDRGQETQYF. The chain joins TRBV30 to TRBJ2-5; 10 bases are a match to TRBD1. CDR1 is GTSNPN, CDR2 SVGIG, per germline (reference sequence). The trim removed 2 bases at V and 1 base at J, leaving 1 base unmatched. This CDR3 spans 14 amino acids.

This clonotype was detected a few times. V usage is TRBV7-2 and J usage is TRBJ1-1; 8 positions match TRBD1. CDR1 SGHTA and CDR2 FQGNSA come from the germline V gene. The CDR3 runs to 16 residues. V lost 5 bases to trimming and J lost 1 base; unmatched junction nucleotides: 9. CDR3 loop: CASSLPLTGENTEAFF. CDR3 DNA sequence: TGTGCCAGCAGCCTGCCACTGACAGGGGAGAACACTGAAGCTTTCTTT.

This clonotype was counted only a few times. This chain joins TRBV7-2 and TRBJ1-6; TRBD1 might be the D (6 bases). Germline-derived CDR1 and CDR2 are SGHTA and FQGNSA. CDR3 length: 16 residues. V gave up 4 bases and J gave up 9 bases, with 19 bases separating them. This CDR3 is CASSSDRSRPFSPLHF. CDR3 DNA: TGTGCCAGCAGCTCGGACAGAAGTCGTCCCTTTTCACCCCTCCACTTT.

This chain links TRBV15 with TRBJ1-2; D gene uncertain. Trimming stripped 0 bases from V and 4 bases from J, with 6 bases between. Germline V lookup: CDR1 LNHNV, CDR2 YYDKDF (reference sequence). The CDR3 consists of 13 residues. CDR3 bases: TGTGCCACCAGCAGAGAGAACTTCTATGGCTACACCTTC. Amino acid sequence: CATSRENFYGYTF.

The chain joins TRBV28 to TRBJ1-4; no firm D call. Germline V gene data show CDR1 as MDHEN and CDR2 as SYDVKM. The V end was cut by 6 bases, the J end by 0 bases, with 11 bases between. CDR3 length: 15 residues. CDR3 in DNA: TGTGCCAGCAGGAACAGCGCCTCAACTAATGAAAAACTGTTTTTT. It translates to CASRNSASTNEKLFF.

In this sample, this clonotype turned up a few times. This chain links TRBV28 with TRBJ2-7; a possible D gene is TRBD2 (5 bases). V was trimmed by 6 bases and J by 2 bases, leaving 14 bases between them. Per germline, CDR1 MDHEN and CDR2 SYDVKM. The CDR3 spans 14 residues. CDR3 sequence: CASSRRSGTYEQYF. The CDR3 nucleotides read TGTGCCAGCAGCCGGCGGAGCGGAACCTACGAGCAGTACTTC.

The chain employs TRBV11-1 and TRBJ2-1, with 7 bases fitting TRBD2. CDR3 length equals 15 residues. The junction had 9 bases not matched to a gene; V was cut back by 5 bases and J by 5 bases. Per the germline V gene, CDR1 is SGHAT and CDR2 is FQDESV (reference sequence). CDR3 sequence reads: CASSPQLASHNEQFF. Written as DNA, the CDR3 is TGTGCCAGCAGCCCCCAACTAGCGTCTCACAATGAGCAGTTCTTC.

This clonotype came up many times. This rearrangement joins TRBV30 to TRBJ2-3; D gene ambiguous. In germline, CDR1 is GTSNPN, CDR2 SVGIG (reference sequence). There are 13 residues in the CDR3. V lost 5 bases and J 0 bases, leaving 9 bases between the germline ends. The CDR3 region has the DNA TGTGCCTGGCGGACGGCTAGCACAGATACGCAGTATTTT. Its translation is CAWRTASTDTQYF.

The chain is built from TRBV28 and TRBJ2-1; 7 bases map to TRBD2. This CDR3 comprises 17 residues. V gave up 2 bases and J gave up 0 bases; unmatched junction bases: 7. The germline CDR1 and CDR2 sequences are MDHEN and SYDVKM. The CDR3 here is CASSLNLAVNSYNEQFF. The CDR3 DNA sequence: TGTGCCAGCAGTTTAAATCTAGCGGTGAACTCCTACAATGAGCAGTTCTTC.

This clonotype was detected a few times. The J gene is TRBJ2-7, the V gene TRBV20-1, with D perhaps matching TRBD2 (6 bases). The CDR3 totals 14 residues. CDR1 is DFQATT, CDR2 SNEGSKA, per germline (reference sequence). The germline V and J ends were trimmed by 0 bases and 0 bases, with 9 bases remaining between them. The CDR3 reads CSAREGGLSYEQYF. Written as DNA, the CDR3 is TGCAGTGCTAGAGAAGGAGGGCTCTCCTACGAGCAGTACTTC.

This clonotype was seen repeatedly, ten times or more. The V gene is TRBV14, the J gene TRBJ2-1, with 11 bases matching TRBD1. Germline lookup yields CDR1 SGHDN and CDR2 FVKESK. The CDR3 contains 16 residues. After removal of 1 base from V and 5 bases from J, the junction contained 4 bases not matched to a gene. The CDR3 region has the DNA TGTGCCAGCAGCCAAGGGAGGACAGGGGGCCACAATGAGCAGTTCTTC. Translated, it gives CASSQGRTGGHNEQFF.

The V call is TRBV5-1, the J call TRBJ2-7; TRBD2 aligns across 9 bases. The tail of the sequence fits TRBJ2-1 better, so the J call may be wrong. Germline values: CDR1 SGHRS, CDR2 YFSETQ. CDR3 length: 13 amino acids. The chain's CDR3 is CASSSSGDYEQFF. The CDR3 DNA follows: TGCGCCAGCAGCTCTAGCGGGGACTACGAGCAGTTCTTC.

The chain recombines TRBV14 with TRBJ2-2, with TRBD1 as a possible D gene (6 bases). CDR3 length: 15 residues. Trimming pared 1 base from V and 5 bases from J, leaving 11 bases between. Per the germline V gene, CDR1 is SGHDN and CDR2 is FVKESK. The DNA for the CDR3 is TGTGCCAGCAGCCAAGGACAGGCCATTACCGGGGAGCTGTTTTTT. It is translated as CASSQGQAITGELFF.

The genes are TRBV7-9 and TRBJ2-1; TRBD2 agrees at 10 bases. Germline CDR1 and CDR2: SEHNR and FQNEAQ (reference sequence). With 5 bases clipped from V and 7 bases from J, the junction kept 5 bases outside the gene matches. The CDR3 extends over 14 amino acids. This CDR3 is CASSTLAGANEQFF. The CDR3 DNA is TGTGCCAGCAGCACTCTAGCGGGAGCAAATGAGCAGTTCTTC.

There are a few counts of this clonotype. V gene TRBV2 combines with J gene TRBJ1-1; D may be TRBD1 (6 bases). CDR1 is SNHLY and CDR2 is FYNNEI in the germline V gene. This CDR3 has 13 residues. V dropped 5 bases and J dropped 8 bases, with 15 bases sitting between them. CDR3 residues: CASSQDSLVEAFF. The CDR3 DNA is TGTGCCAGCAGTCAGGACAGCTTAGTAGAAGCTTTCTTT.

The table lists this clonotype with many counts. The chain recombines TRBV5-1 with TRBJ2-1, with TRBD2 as a possible D gene (5 bases). Germline lookup yields CDR1 SGHRS and CDR2 YFSETQ. The ends were cut back, 3 bases at V and 5 bases at J, with 15 bases in the middle. There are 15 residues in the CDR3. For the CDR3, the DNA is TGCGCCAGCAGCTCGGGTAGCGCAAGGGACAATGAGCAGTTCTTC. Protein: CASSSGSARDNEQFF.

The rearrangement links TRBV4-2 to TRBJ2-5; 7 bases are a match to TRBD1. Germline-derived CDR1 and CDR2 are LGHNA and YNFKEQ. With 1 base clipped from V and 2 bases from J, the junction kept 4 bases outside the gene matches. The CDR3 is 15 amino acids. CDR3 nucleotide sequence: TGTGCCAGCAGCCAAGGACAGGGAGAGCAAGAGACCCAGTACTTC. Protein product: CASSQGQGEQETQYF.

The chain recombines TRBV4-1 with TRBJ1-4; TRBD1 aligns across 11 bases. In germline, CDR1 is MGHRA, CDR2 YSYEKL. Trimming took 3 bases from V and 7 from J; bases not matched to a gene: 4. CDR3 length: 15 residues. The CDR3 nucleotides read TGCGCCAGCAGCCACGGACAGGGGGCGGCTGAAAAACTGTTTTTT. It is translated as CASSHGQGAAEKLFF.

The gene calls are TRBV29-1 and TRBJ1-1, with TRBD1 matching over 8 bases. V trimming: 7 bases; J trimming: 3 bases; junction bases outside the gene matches: 4. Germline V gene data show CDR1 as SQVTM and CDR2 as ANQGSEA. The CDR3 is 12 amino acids. CDR3 residues: CSGGQGDTEAFF. CDR3 DNA sequence: TGCAGCGGCGGACAGGGCGACACTGAAGCTTTCTTT. The variable domain in full, with the rest retrieved from reference TRBV29-1 and TRBJ1-1, is SAVISQKPSRDICQRGTSLTIQCQVDSQVTMMFWYRQQPGQSLTLIATANQGSEATYESGFVIDKFPISRPNLTFSTLTVSNMSPEDSSIYLCSGGQGDTEAFFGQGTRLTVV.

Ten or more counts support this clonotype. The V call is TRBV6-1, the J call TRBJ1-1; D is unclear. The germline V and J ends were trimmed by 6 bases and 3 bases, with 11 bases remaining between them. Germline-derived CDR1 and CDR2 are MNHNS and SASEGT. The CDR3 loop spans 13 amino acids. The CDR3 reads CASSPGSYTEAFF. CDR3 coding DNA: TGTGCCAGCAGCCCCGGAAGCTACACTGAAGCTTTCTTT.

The genes are TRBV7-6 and TRBJ2-7; D unresolved. The CDR3 covers 14 residues. Germline CDR1 is SGHVS and CDR2 is FNYEAQ. Trimming stripped 2 bases from V and 2 bases from J, with 10 bases between. The DNA for the CDR3 is TGTGCCAGCAGCTTAAGTACAGACCCCTACGAGCAGTACTTC. It yields the protein CASSLSTDPYEQYF.

Ten or more counts support this clonotype. The V call is TRBV6-5, the J call TRBJ2-1; 10 bases map to TRBD1. After removal of 2 bases from V and 7 bases from J, the junction contained 11 bases not matched to a gene. The germline V gene has CDR1 MNHEY and CDR2 SVGAGI. The CDR3 extends over 17 amino acids. In DNA form, the CDR3 reads TGTGCCAGCAGTTACCCTTCCGGGACAGGGGTGGGTAATGAGCAGTTCTTC. Its protein is CASSYPSGTGVGNEQFF.

As DNA, the CDR3 is TGTGCCAGCAGCATAGATAGCGGGGCCTACAATGAGCAGTTCTTC. Translation gives CASSIDSGAYNEQFF. The gene calls are TRBV9 and TRBJ2-1, with 8 bases fitting TRBD2. The CDR3 contains 15 residues. Germline CDR1 reads SGDLS; CDR2 reads YYNGEE. The ends lost 4 bases at V and 2 bases at J; junction bases unmatched: 5.

The CDR3 protein is CASSLLGTSGRAPEQFF. The CDR3 region has the DNA TGTGCCAGCAGTTTATTGGGAACTAGCGGGAGGGCCCCTGAGCAGTTCTTC. The chain joins TRBV12-3 or TRBV12-4 to TRBJ2-1; 13 bases map to TRBD2. After removal of 2 bases from V and 9 bases from J, the junction contained 10 bases not matched to a gene. The CDR3 length is 17 residues.

This clonotype was seen a handful of times. V usage is TRBV5-1 and J usage is TRBJ2-4, with 8 bases fitting TRBD2. Germline V lookup: CDR1 SGHRS, CDR2 YFSETQ. CDR3 length: 15 amino acids. The trim removed 0 bases at V and 4 bases at J, leaving 3 bases unmatched. Here the CDR3 reads CASSLESGSKNIQYF. DNA for the CDR3: TGCGCCAGCAGCTTGGAGAGCGGGAGTAAAAACATTCAGTACTTC. Full variable domain (remainder filled in from reference TRBV5-1 and TRBJ2-4): KAGVTQTPRYLIKTRGQQVTLSCSPISGHRSVSWYQQTPGQGLQFLFEYFSETQRNKGNFPGRFSGRQFSNSRSEMNVSTLELGDSALYLCASSLESGSKNIQYFGAGTRLSVL.